This entry lists 14 T cell receptor beta chains sequenced from one sample in a study of blood T cell repertoires in COVID-19. Repertoires were generated with immunoSEQ multiplex PCR, while TCRdb's copy carries only in-frame clones and drops some. Of 250,000 to 350,000 clones in the sample, about 91% were seen once. The sample was PBMCs or T cells enriched from blood (not recorded which). The receptors were sampled from a woman aged 18-29 years who had recovered from COVID-19.

This chain links TRBV14 with TRBJ2-2, with a tentative D call TRBD1 (6 bases). Germline V gene data show CDR1 as SGHDN and CDR2 as FVKESK. The CDR3 length is 14 residues. V shed 5 bases and J shed 3 bases, with 10 bases lying between them. Here the CDR3 reads CASSFTGYTGELFF. The CDR3 DNA reads TGTGCCAGCAGCTTTACAGGGTACACCGGGGAGCTGTTTTTT.

V usage is TRBV7-8 and J usage is TRBJ1-1, with TRBD1 matching over 7 bases. CDR3 length: 16 amino acids. Germline CDR1 SGHVS, CDR2 FQNEAQ. J lost 0 bases, V lost 3 bases, and 7 bases had no gene match. This CDR3 is CASSFDRDEMNTEAFF. In DNA, the CDR3 is TGTGCCAGCAGCTTCGACAGGGATGAGATGAACACTGAAGCTTTCTTT.

This clone was recorded only once. The rearrangement uses TRBV15 and TRBJ1-4; D might be TRBD1 (5 bases). The CDR3 runs 12 residues. V lost 0 bases to trimming and J lost 13 bases, with 9 bases between them. CDR1 and CDR2 (germline): LNHNV, YYDKDF (reference sequence). In DNA form, the CDR3 reads TGTGCCACCAGCAGAGATTCCGGGGGACTGTTTTTT. Translated, it gives CATSRDSGGLFF. Full variable domain (remainder filled in from reference TRBV15 and TRBJ1-4): DAMVIQNPRYQVTQFGKPVTLSCSQTLNHNVMYWYQQKSSQAPKLLFHYYDKDFNNEADTPDNFQSRRPNTSFCFLDIRSPGLGDTAMYLCATSRDSGGLFFGSGTQLSVL.

CDR3 coding DNA: TGTGCCAGCAGCCTCCAGGTACACACTGAAGCTTTCTTT. As protein: CASSLQVHTEAFF. The chain recombines TRBV7-2 with TRBJ1-1, with no clear D. With 5 bases removed from V and 3 bases from J, the gap between germline ends came to 10 bases. Germline-derived CDR1 and CDR2 are SGHTA and FQGNSA. The CDR3 has 13 residues.

DNA for the CDR3: TGCAGTGCTAGTGGGGGGCTCTATGGCTACACCTTC. Translating gives CSASGGLYGYTF. V usage is TRBV20-1 and J usage is TRBJ1-2; tentative D call: TRBD1 (6 bases). The V and J ends lost 3 bases and 4 bases respectively, with 9 bases between them. CDR1 and CDR2 from the germline V gene are DFQATT and SNEGSKA (reference sequence). CDR3 length equals 12 residues.

The CDR3 DNA sequence: TGTGCCAGCAGCAGAGGGACTAGCCGTAGCACAGATACGCAGTATTTT. Amino acids: CASSRGTSRSTDTQYF. The chain has TRBV7-8 and TRBJ2-3, with 9 bases that match TRBD2. Trimming took 5 bases from V and 0 from J; bases not matched to a gene: 6. CDR1 and CDR2 (germline): SGHVS, FQNEAQ. The CDR3 is 16 residues long.

The chain has TRBV5-8 and TRBJ2-7; a weak D match, TRBD2 (6 bases). CDR3 length: 13 residues. With 5 bases removed from V and 3 bases from J, the gap between germline ends came to 12 bases. Germline lookup yields CDR1 SGHTS and CDR2 YDEGEE. For the CDR3, the DNA is TGTGCCAGCAGGGGGACTGCTAACTACGAGCAGTACTTC. Protein: CASRGTANYEQYF.

The chain recombines TRBV10-3 with TRBJ2-5; TRBD2 might be the D (5 bases). The germline V gene has CDR1 ENHRY and CDR2 SYGVKD. Trimming took 0 bases from V and 5 from J, leaving 13 bases between them. CDR3 size: 15 residues. DNA of the CDR3: TGTGCCATCAGTGAGTCGATGGGGAGTCTTGAGACCCAGTACTTC. It is translated as CAISESMGSLETQYF.

The rearrangement uses TRBV14 and TRBJ2-7; no firm D call. Trimming pared 1 base from V and 2 bases from J, leaving 6 bases between. This CDR3 region has 13 residues. Germline CDR1 and CDR2: SGHDN and FVKESK. For the CDR3, the DNA is TGTGCCAGCAGCCAAGCTAACGCCTACGAGCAGTACTTC. Amino acid sequence: CASSQANAYEQYF.

The rearrangement uses TRBV11-2 and TRBJ1-1; TRBD1 matches 8 bases. V trimming: 3 bases; J trimming: 10 bases; junction bases outside the gene matches: 7. Germline assignment: CDR1 SGHAT and CDR2 FQNNGV. The length of the CDR3 is 13 residues. The CDR3 DNA sequence: TGTGCCAGCAGCTTCAGACAGGGGCAAAGAGCTTTCTTT. It yields the protein CASSFRQGQRAFF.

J is TRBJ1-1 and V is TRBV19; tentative D call: TRBD1 (6 bases). V was shortened by 4 bases and J by 1 base, with 10 bases between the two germline ends. The CDR3 covers 14 residues. Germline V lookup: CDR1 LNHDA, CDR2 SQIVND (reference sequence). This chain's CDR3 is CASSTGGRNTEAFF. The CDR3 coding sequence is TGTGCCAGTAGTACGGGGGGCAGGAACACTGAAGCTTTCTTT.

The CDR3 sequence: CASSLPSGVANTGELFF. The CDR3 DNA is TGTGCCAGCAGCTTACCTAGCGGGGTCGCGAACACCGGGGAGCTGTTTTTT. The rearrangement uses TRBV7-9 and TRBJ2-2; 9 bases align to TRBD2. The CDR3 consists of 17 residues. With 2 bases clipped from V and 0 bases from J, the junction kept 4 bases outside the gene matches. Germline V gene sequence: CDR1 SEHNR, CDR2 FQNEAQ (reference sequence).

This sequence joins TRBV11-2 and TRBJ2-1; 8 bases are shared with TRBD1. The CDR3 covers 14 residues. From germline, CDR1 is SGHAT and CDR2 FQNNGV. Trimming at V came to 6 bases and at J to 3 bases, leaving 4 bases not matched to a gene. The CDR3 loop reads CASSTGTGYNEQFF. CDR3 in DNA: TGTGCCAGCAGTACCGGGACAGGCTACAATGAGCAGTTCTTC.

V gene TRBV28 combines with J gene TRBJ2-3; 9 bases match TRBD2. V dropped 5 bases and J dropped 2; count of bases not matched to a gene: 11. CDR1 is MDHEN and CDR2 is SYDVKM in the germline V gene. The CDR3 has 17 amino acids. CDR3 in DNA: TGTGCCAGCAGTCCTATAAGTCTAGCGGGAACCACAGATACGCAGTATTTT. This gives the protein CASSPISLAGTTDTQYF.